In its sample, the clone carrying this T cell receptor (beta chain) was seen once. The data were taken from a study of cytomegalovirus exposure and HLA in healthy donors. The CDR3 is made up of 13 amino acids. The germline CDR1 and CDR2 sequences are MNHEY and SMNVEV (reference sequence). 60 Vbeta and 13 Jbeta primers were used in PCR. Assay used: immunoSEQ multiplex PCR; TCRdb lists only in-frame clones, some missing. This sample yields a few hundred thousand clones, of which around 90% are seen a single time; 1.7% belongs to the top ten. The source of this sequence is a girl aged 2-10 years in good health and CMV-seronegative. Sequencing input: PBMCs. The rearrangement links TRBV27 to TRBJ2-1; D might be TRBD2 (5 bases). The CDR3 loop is CATSGSSYNEQFF. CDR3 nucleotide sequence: TGTGCAACCAGCGGCAGCTCCTACAATGAGCAGTTCTTC.